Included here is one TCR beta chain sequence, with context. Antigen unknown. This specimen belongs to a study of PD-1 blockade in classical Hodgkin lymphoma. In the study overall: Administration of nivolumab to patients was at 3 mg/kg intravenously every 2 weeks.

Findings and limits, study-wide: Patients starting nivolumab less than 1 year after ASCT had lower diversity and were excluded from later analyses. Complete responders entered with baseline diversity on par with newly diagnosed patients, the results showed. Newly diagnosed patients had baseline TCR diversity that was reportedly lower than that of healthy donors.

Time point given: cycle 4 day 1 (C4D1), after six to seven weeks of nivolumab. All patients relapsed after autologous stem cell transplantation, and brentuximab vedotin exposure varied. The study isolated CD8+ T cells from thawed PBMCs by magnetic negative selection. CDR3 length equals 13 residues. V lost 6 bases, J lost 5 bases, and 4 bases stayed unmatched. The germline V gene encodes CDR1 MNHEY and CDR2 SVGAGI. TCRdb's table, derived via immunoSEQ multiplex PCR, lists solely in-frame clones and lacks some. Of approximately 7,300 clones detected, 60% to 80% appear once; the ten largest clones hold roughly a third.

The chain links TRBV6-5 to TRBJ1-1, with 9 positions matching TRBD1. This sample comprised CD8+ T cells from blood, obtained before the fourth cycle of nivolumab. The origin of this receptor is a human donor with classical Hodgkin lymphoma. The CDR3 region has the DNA TGTGCCAGCAGGGCGACAGGGGGAACTGAAGCTTTCTTT. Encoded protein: CASRATGGTEAFF.